These T cell receptor beta chains were read from a single sample in a study of human T cells and chemical hapten exposure. Each CDR3 protein gets one entry after TCRdb re-called the RACE reads with MiXCR. The data contain some 91,000 distinct CDR3 sequences, less than 35% of them singletons. This material consisted of whole blood, taken in connection with sensitization to the hapten diphenylcyclopropenone (DPC). The source of these receptors is a man between 35 and 55 years old with alopecia areata. Some clones in this sample may be carry-over from other donors' samples. Both conserved end residues are trimmed from each CDR3. Not every row has a clone size; where given, it reads once, few, many or a size class.

size	V	J	CDR3
.	TRBV11-3	TRBJ2-1	ASSRGGAGGPDEQF
few	TRBV6-2/TRBV6-3	TRBJ2-5	ASRIGPPVETQY
few	TRBV14	TRBJ2-7	ASSRGQGLEQY
few	TRBV11-1	TRBJ2-5	ASSSGLGGTQY
once	TRBV5-1	TRBJ2-1	ASSRDGSSYNEQF
few	TRBV27	TRBJ2-5	ASVRGETQY
.	TRBV12-3/TRBV12-4	TRBJ2-1	ASSGDRGPYNEQF
few	TRBV2	TRBJ2-1	ASSEAGSADNEQF
many	TRBV18	TRBJ2-1	ASSPQEEQF
.	TRBV27	TRBJ1-1	ASTLRRGTEAF
few	TRBV9	TRBJ1-6	ASSQDSGPSPLH
.	TRBV20-1	TRBJ2-3	SVLAGLLNTDTQY
few	TRBV28	TRBJ2-7	ASRAGGPYEQY
.	TRBV24-1	TRBJ2-1	ATSDPTGSVYNEQF
few	TRBV7-2	TRBJ2-1	ASSPLPGSHSVNEQF
.	TRBV12-3/TRBV12-4	TRBJ2-7	ASSPTVPTSSAGWKQY
.	TRBV14	TRBJ2-3	ASSQPLAGGRHTQY
.	TRBV6-2/TRBV6-3	TRBJ1-5	ASSLRGRQPQH
once	TRBV12-3/TRBV12-4	TRBJ2-5	ATSLGAGGPGETQY
.	TRBV20-1	TRBJ1-1	SARDPAGGVYTEAF
few	TRBV20-1	TRBJ1-5	SASGTGQPGGWGNQPQH
few	TRBV20-1	TRBJ2-3	SAKLAGGSDTQY
few	TRBV6-6	TRBJ1-6	ASSLGNSPLH
few	TRBV5-1	TRBJ2-3	ASSRGLAGVTDTQY
few	TRBV7-9	TRBJ2-1	ASSSTPSGIAYNEQF
few	TRBV6-6	TRBJ1-5	ASNKRQVNHSNQPQH
few	TRBV12-3/TRBV12-4	TRBJ1-3	ASSFGVSGNTIY
.	TRBV27	TRBJ2-1	ASSFPGSLEF
few	TRBV4-2	TRBJ2-1	ASSQDLLATDNEQF
.	TRBV20-1	TRBJ2-2	SAHRDTGELF
once	TRBV2	TRBJ2-6	ANAPLPSGANVLT
.	TRBV3-1	TRBJ1-1	ASSHTMGTEAF
.	TRBV20-1	TRBJ2-7	SASGRQMIYEQY
.	TRBV7-2	TRBJ2-7	ASSRERGVAYEQY
many	TRBV6-5	TRBJ1-6	ASSYRYNSPLH
.	TRBV4-3	TRBJ1-6	ASSRSSEGGASPLH
few	TRBV7-2	TRBJ1-5	ASSSQPYSNQPQH
few	TRBV6-1	TRBJ2-7	ASSEREGYEQY
.	TRBV9	TRBJ2-7	ASSGCSPEQY